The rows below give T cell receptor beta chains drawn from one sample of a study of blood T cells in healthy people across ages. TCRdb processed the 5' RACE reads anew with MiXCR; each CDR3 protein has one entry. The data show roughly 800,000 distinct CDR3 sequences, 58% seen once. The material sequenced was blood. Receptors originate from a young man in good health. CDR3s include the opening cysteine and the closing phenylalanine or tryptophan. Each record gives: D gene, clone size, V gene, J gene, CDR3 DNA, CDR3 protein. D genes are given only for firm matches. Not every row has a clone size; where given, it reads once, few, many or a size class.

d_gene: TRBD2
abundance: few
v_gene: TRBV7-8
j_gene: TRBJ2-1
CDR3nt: TGTGCCAGCAGCACCGCTAGCGGAGGTGAGCAGTTCTTC
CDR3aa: CASSTASGGEQFF

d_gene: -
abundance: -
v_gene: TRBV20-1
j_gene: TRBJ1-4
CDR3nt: TGCAGTGCTAGTATGGGGGGGGGTGAAAAACTGTTTTTT
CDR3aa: CSASMGGGEKLFF

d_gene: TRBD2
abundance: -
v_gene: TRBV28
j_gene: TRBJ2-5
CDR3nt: TGTGCCAGCAGTGGCGGGGGACCAGCGGGAGGAAGGCAAGAGACCCAGTACTTC
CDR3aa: CASSGGGPAGGRQETQYF

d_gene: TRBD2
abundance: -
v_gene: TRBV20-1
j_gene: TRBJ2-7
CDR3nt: TGCAGTGCTAAAAAAGCGGGGCACAGCTCCTACAATGAGCAGTACTTC
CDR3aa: CSAKKAGHSSYNEQYF

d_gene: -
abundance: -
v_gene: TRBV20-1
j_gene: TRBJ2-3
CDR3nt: TGCAGTGCTAGAATTCCCTTTGGGGATACGCAGTATTTT
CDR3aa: CSARIPFGDTQYF

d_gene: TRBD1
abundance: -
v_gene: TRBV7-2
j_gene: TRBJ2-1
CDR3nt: TGTGCCAGCAGCCCGACCGGGACAGGGGGATCTGGTGAGCAGTTCTTC
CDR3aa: CASSPTGTGGSGEQFF

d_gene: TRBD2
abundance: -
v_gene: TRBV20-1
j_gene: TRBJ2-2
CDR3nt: TGCAGTGCGCCTAAGACTAGCGGGAGTGACACCGGGGAGCTGTTTTTT
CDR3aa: CSAPKTSGSDTGELFF

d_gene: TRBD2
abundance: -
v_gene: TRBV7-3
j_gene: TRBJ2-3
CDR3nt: TGTGCCAGCAGTTCAGGACTAGCTTCAGATACGCAGTATTTT
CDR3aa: CASSSGLASDTQYF

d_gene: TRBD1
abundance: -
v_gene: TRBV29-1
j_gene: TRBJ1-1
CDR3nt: TGCAGCGTTCGGGGACAGGGGAACACTGAAGCTTTCTTT
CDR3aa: CSVRGQGNTEAFF

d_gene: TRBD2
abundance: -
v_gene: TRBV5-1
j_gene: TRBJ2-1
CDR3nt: TGCGCCAGCAGCCTAAGACTAGCGGGGGGGTTCCCTTACAATGAGCAGTTCTTC
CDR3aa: CASSLRLAGGFPYNEQFF